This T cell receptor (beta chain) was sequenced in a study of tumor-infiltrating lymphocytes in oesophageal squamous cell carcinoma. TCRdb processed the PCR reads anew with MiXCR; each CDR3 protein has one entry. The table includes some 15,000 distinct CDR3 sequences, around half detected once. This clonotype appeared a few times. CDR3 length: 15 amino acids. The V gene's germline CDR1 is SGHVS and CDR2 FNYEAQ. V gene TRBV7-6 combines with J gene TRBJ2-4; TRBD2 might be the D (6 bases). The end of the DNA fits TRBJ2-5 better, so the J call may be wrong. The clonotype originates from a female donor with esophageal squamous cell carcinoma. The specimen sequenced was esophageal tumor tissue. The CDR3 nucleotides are TGTGCCAGCAGCCCCCGGGAGACAGATGGAGAGACCCAGTACTTC. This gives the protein CASSPRETDGETQYF.